This T cell receptor beta chain was captured by sequencing in a study of early stage breast cancer tumors. Trimming removed 0 bases from V and 8 bases from J; junction bases left unmatched: 6. The germline V gene has CDR1 MNHEY and CDR2 SVGAGI. The CDR3 is 14 residues long. Clones were read by immunoSEQ multiplex PCR, and TCRdb kept only the in-frame ones, dropping some. The data show tens of thousands of clones, under 75% seen once. The rearrangement uses TRBV6-5 and TRBJ1-2, with 7 bases that match TRBD1. The source material was blood. This TCR derives from a person between 50 and 60 years old with breast cancer. This CDR3 is CASSYSRQGYGYTF. As DNA, the CDR3 is TGTGCCAGCAGTTACTCGAGACAGGGTTACGGCTACACCTTC.